In this sample, the clone carrying this T cell receptor (beta chain) turned up many times. Germline trimming cut 7 bases from V and 0 bases from J; bases unmatched to any gene: 9. From germline, CDR1 is SNHLY and CDR2 FYNNEI. The CDR3 consists of 15 residues. The data belong to a study of T cells after yellow fever vaccination. Via MiXCR, TCRdb re-called the 5' RACE reads, giving one row per CDR3 protein. The profile shows about 320,000 distinct CDR3 sequences, 3.5% to 5% of them singletons. The sequencing here drew on PBMCs, taken 15 days after the yellow fever booster vaccination. The TCR originated in a man aged 18 to 35 who received the YFV17D yellow fever vaccine. The chain couples TRBV2 to TRBJ2-7; 7 nucleotides line up with TRBD1. The CDR3, as DNA: TGTGCCAGCACGTATCGGACAGGAACCTCCTACGAGCAGTACGTC. Translating gives CASTYRTGTSYEQYV.